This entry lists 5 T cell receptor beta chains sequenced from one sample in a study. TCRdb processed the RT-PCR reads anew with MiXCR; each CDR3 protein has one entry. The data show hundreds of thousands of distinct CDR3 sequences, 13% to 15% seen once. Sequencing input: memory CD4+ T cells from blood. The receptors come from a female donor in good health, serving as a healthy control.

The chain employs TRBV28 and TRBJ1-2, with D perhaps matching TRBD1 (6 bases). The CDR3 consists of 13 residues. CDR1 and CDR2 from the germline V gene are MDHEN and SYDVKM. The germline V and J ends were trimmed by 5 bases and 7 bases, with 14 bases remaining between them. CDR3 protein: CASSEQGMRGYTF. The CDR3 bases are TGTGCCAGCAGTGAACAGGGAATGCGTGGCTACACCTTC.

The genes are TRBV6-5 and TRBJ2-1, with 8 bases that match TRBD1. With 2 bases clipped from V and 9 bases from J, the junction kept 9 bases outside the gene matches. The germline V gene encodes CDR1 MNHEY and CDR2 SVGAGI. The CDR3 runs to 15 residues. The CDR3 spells CASSYHLPTGGEQFF. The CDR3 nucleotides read TGTGCCAGCAGTTACCACCTACCAACAGGGGGTGAGCAGTTCTTC.

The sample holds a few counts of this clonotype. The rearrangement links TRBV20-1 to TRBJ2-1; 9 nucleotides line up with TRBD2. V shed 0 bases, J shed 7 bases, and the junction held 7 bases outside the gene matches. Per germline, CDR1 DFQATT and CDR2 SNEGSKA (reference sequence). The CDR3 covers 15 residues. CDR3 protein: CSAREGAGGSNEQFF. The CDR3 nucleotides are TGCAGTGCTAGAGAGGGAGCGGGAGGATCGAATGAGCAGTTCTTC.

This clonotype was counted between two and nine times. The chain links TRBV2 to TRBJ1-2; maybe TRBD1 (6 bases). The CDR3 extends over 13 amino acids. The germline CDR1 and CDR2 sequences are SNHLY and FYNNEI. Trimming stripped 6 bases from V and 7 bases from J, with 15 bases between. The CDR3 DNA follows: TGTGCCAGCAGCTTAAGTAACAGGGCTGGCTACACCTTC. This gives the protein CASSLSNRAGYTF.

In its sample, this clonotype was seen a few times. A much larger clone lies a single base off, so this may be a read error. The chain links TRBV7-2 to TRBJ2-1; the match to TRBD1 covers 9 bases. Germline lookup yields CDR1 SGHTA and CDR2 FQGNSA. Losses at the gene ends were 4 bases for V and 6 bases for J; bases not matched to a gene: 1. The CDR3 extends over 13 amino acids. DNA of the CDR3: TGTGCCAGCAGCTGGGGACAGGGCAATGAGCAGTTCTTC. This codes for CASSWGQGNEQFF.